Below, 8 T cell receptor beta chains from the same sample are listed, as sequenced in a study of cytomegalovirus exposure and HLA in healthy donors. PCR used 60 Vbeta primers and 13 Jbeta primers. Data came from immunoSEQ multiplex PCR; TCRdb stores just in-frame clones and leaves some out. The sample yields under 200,000 clones, 79% seen once. The specimen sequenced was PBMCs. The source is a woman between 40 and 55 years old in good health and CMV-seronegative.

The chain joins TRBV4-3 to TRBJ2-3, with a possible D match to TRBD2 (5 bases). Germline CDR1 reads LGHNA; CDR2 reads YSLEER. The CDR3 runs 16 residues. The V end was cut by 8 bases, the J end by 1 base, with 19 bases between. Here the CDR3 reads CASSGADSPGTDTQYF. The DNA of the CDR3 is TGCGCCAGCTCCGGAGCGGACTCCCCCGGCACAGATACGCAGTATTTT.

This rearrangement joins TRBV5-4 to TRBJ2-7; TRBD1 might be the D (6 bases). The V and J ends lost 1 base and 3 bases respectively, with 11 bases between them. The CDR3 extends over 14 amino acids. The V gene's germline CDR1 is SGHNT and CDR2 YYREEE (reference sequence). DNA of the CDR3: TGTGCCAGCAGCTTGCAACAGGGAAACTACGAGCAGTACTTC. This translates into CASSLQQGNYEQYF.

The V and J genes are TRBV7-2 and TRBJ2-7, with 13 bases lining up with TRBD2. The length of the CDR3 is 14 residues. Germline CDR1 reads SGHTA; CDR2 reads FQGNSA. V lost 7 bases and J lost 5; bases outside the gene matches: 5. CDR3 coding DNA: TGTGCCAGCACCTGGACTAGCGGGAGAAACGAGCAGTACTTC. This encodes CASTWTSGRNEQYF.

This chain uses TRBV27 with TRBJ2-3, with D possibly TRBD2 on 6 matching bases. This CDR3 spans 14 amino acids. Germline assignment: CDR1 MNHEY and CDR2 SMNVEV (reference sequence). Trimming removed 3 bases at V and 8 bases at J, with 15 bases between. CDR3 protein: CASSFWGDEATQYF. CDR3 DNA sequence: TGTGCCAGCAGTTTCTGGGGGGACGAGGCTACGCAGTATTTT.

The J gene is TRBJ2-1, the V gene TRBV5-1, with D possibly TRBD1 on 6 matching bases. The germline V gene encodes CDR1 SGHRS and CDR2 YFSETQ. The length of the CDR3 is 16 residues. V was cut by 4 bases and J by 5 bases, with 19 bases left in between. The CDR3 loop reads CASSRTPGQYNNEQFF. CDR3 in DNA: TGCGCCAGCAGCCGAACTCCCGGACAGTATAACAATGAGCAGTTCTTC.

The chain combines TRBV7-2 with TRBJ1-3, with unresolved D. V was pared by 5 bases and J by 0 bases, with 17 bases between. From germline, CDR1 is SGHTA and CDR2 FQGNSA. There are 17 residues in the CDR3. DNA for the CDR3: TGTGCCAGCAGCAGAGAAAGGTGGCGAGGCTCTGGAAACACCATATATTTT. This sequence encodes CASSRERWRGSGNTIYF.

The rearrangement joins TRBV19 to TRBJ2-7; TRBD1 matches 8 bases. The trim removed 7 bases at V and 9 bases at J, leaving 14 bases unmatched. Per germline, CDR1 LNHDA and CDR2 SQIVND (reference sequence). The CDR3 contains 14 residues. The CDR3 DNA reads as TGTGCCAGTACACCGGGACAGGACAGCCCCCGGCAGTACTTC. Encoded protein: CASTPGQDSPRQYF.

The chain recombines TRBV11-3 with TRBJ2-7; TRBD2 agrees at 11 bases. Germline loops: CDR1 SGHNT, CDR2 YENEEA. V lost 5 bases to trimming and J lost 3 bases; unmatched junction nucleotides: 9. The CDR3 has 16 amino acids. The CDR3 DNA follows: TGTGCCAGCAGCCCGGACCCCACTAGCGGGGGCTACGAGCAGTACTTC. Its translation: CASSPDPTSGGYEQYF.